These T cell receptor beta chains were read from a single sample in a study of vaccination and CD4 T cells after COVID-19. No antigen has been identified for these receptors. TCRdb called the PCR reads again in MiXCR, with one record for every CDR3 protein. The sample records about 18,000 distinct CDR3 sequences, 55% being singletons. The sample comprised CD4+ T cells from blood, cultured in vitro. Receptors originate from a human donor who had recovered from COVID-19. Both conserved end residues are part of each CDR3. D genes are given only for firm matches. Only part of the rows carry a size: once, few, many, or a class if the clone is expanded.

D gene: TRBD2
clone size: -
J gene: TRBJ2-5
V gene: TRBV20-1
CDR3 protein: CSARVGGGETQYF
CDR3 DNA: TGCAGTGCTAGAGTTGGGGGAGGGGAGACCCAGTACTTC

D gene: -
clone size: -
J gene: TRBJ2-7
V gene: TRBV7-3
CDR3 protein: CASNPLLPYEQYF
CDR3 DNA: TGTGCCAGCAACCCACTCCTACCCTACGAGCAGTACTTC

D gene: -
clone size: -
J gene: TRBJ2-7
V gene: TRBV20-1
CDR3 protein: CSARDWVKGPDPYEQYF
CDR3 DNA: TGCAGTGCTAGAGATTGGGTGAAAGGGCCCGACCCCTACGAGCAGTACTTC

D gene: TRBD1
clone size: -
J gene: TRBJ1-1
V gene: TRBV20-1
CDR3 protein: CSAADRGRSDTEAFF
CDR3 DNA: TGCAGTGCAGCGGACAGGGGGCGATCGGACACTGAAGCTTTCTTT

D gene: -
clone size: few
J gene: TRBJ1-2
V gene: TRBV19
CDR3 protein: CASSPQVAYGYTF
CDR3 DNA: TGTGCCAGTAGTCCACAGGTAGCCTATGGCTACACCTTC

D gene: -
clone size: few
J gene: TRBJ1-1
V gene: TRBV7-2
CDR3 protein: CASSLGPGNTEAFF
CDR3 DNA: TGTGCCAGCAGCTTAGGCCCGGGGAACACTGAAGCTTTCTTT

D gene: -
clone size: -
J gene: TRBJ1-5
V gene: TRBV19
CDR3 protein: CASSMTGGSGNQPQHF
CDR3 DNA: TGTGCCAGTAGTATGACGGGGGGAAGCGGTAATCAGCCCCAGCATTTT

D gene: TRBD1
clone size: few
J gene: TRBJ1-5
V gene: TRBV6-1
CDR3 protein: CASMDRDRGGSNQPQHF
CDR3 DNA: TGTGCCAGCATGGACCGGGACAGGGGAGGGAGCAATCAGCCCCAGCATTTT

D gene: -
clone size: -
J gene: TRBJ2-2
V gene: TRBV12-3/TRBV12-4
CDR3 protein: CASSSWDDTGELFF
CDR3 DNA: TGTGCCAGCAGTTCCTGGGACGACACCGGGGAGCTGTTTTTT

D gene: -
clone size: few
J gene: TRBJ1-4
V gene: TRBV20-1
CDR3 protein: CSANPRGGPGEKLFF
CDR3 DNA: TGCAGTGCTAACCCCCGAGGGGGTCCGGGTGAAAAACTGTTTTTT

D gene: TRBD1
clone size: -
J gene: TRBJ2-5
V gene: TRBV12-3/TRBV12-4
CDR3 protein: CASSSYSGTGEQTQYF
CDR3 DNA: TGTGCCAGCAGTTCCTATTCCGGGACAGGGGAGCAGACCCAGTACTTC

D gene: TRBD1
clone size: few
J gene: TRBJ1-5
V gene: TRBV27
CDR3 protein: CASSLRGTGGDQPQHF
CDR3 DNA: TGTGCCAGCAGTTTAAGGGGGACAGGGGGCGATCAGCCCCAGCATTTT

D gene: -
clone size: -
J gene: TRBJ1-1
V gene: TRBV10-1
CDR3 protein: CASRFFMNTEAFF
CDR3 DNA: TGCGCCTCCCGGTTTTTCATGAACACTGAAGCTTTCTTT

D gene: TRBD1
clone size: few
J gene: TRBJ2-2
V gene: TRBV6-2/TRBV6-3
CDR3 protein: CASSRDRGTKLFF
CDR3 DNA: TGTGCCAGCAGCCGGGACAGGGGGACGAAGCTGTTTTTT

D gene: -
clone size: few
J gene: TRBJ2-2
V gene: TRBV24-1
CDR3 protein: CATSDLATSTPAGELFF
CDR3 DNA: TGTGCCACCAGTGATCTGGCGACTAGTACCCCCGCGGGGGAGCTGTTTTTT

D gene: -
clone size: -
J gene: TRBJ1-2
V gene: TRBV5-5
CDR3 protein: CASSFRGWNGYTF
CDR3 DNA: TGTGCCAGCAGCTTCAGGGGTTGGAATGGCTACACCTTC

D gene: -
clone size: -
J gene: TRBJ1-1
V gene: TRBV19
CDR3 protein: CASSIGGWAGDNTEAFF
CDR3 DNA: TGTGCCAGTAGTATAGGGGGATGGGCAGGGGACAACACTGAAGCTTTCTTT

D gene: TRBD2
clone size: -
J gene: TRBJ2-1
V gene: TRBV20-1
CDR3 protein: CSAGESGSSYNEQFF
CDR3 DNA: TGCAGTGCCGGAGAGAGCGGGAGCTCCTACAATGAGCAGTTCTTC

D gene: -
clone size: once
J gene: TRBJ2-2
V gene: TRBV24-1
CDR3 protein: CATSDAAGSRTGELFF
CDR3 DNA: TGTGCCACCAGTGACGCGGCAGGGTCTCGAACCGGGGAGCTGTTTTTT

D gene: -
clone size: few
J gene: TRBJ1-5
V gene: TRBV7-8
CDR3 protein: CASSLFTAQTGNQPQHF
CDR3 DNA: TGTGCCAGCAGCTTATTCACAGCCCAAACGGGCAATCAGCCCCAGCATTTT

D gene: TRBD1
clone size: -
J gene: TRBJ1-1
V gene: TRBV19
CDR3 protein: CASRETGRNTEAFF
CDR3 DNA: TGTGCCAGTAGGGAGACAGGGAGGAACACTGAAGCTTTCTTT

D gene: -
clone size: -
J gene: TRBJ2-2
V gene: TRBV6-5
CDR3 protein: CASSYEPHTPGELFF
CDR3 DNA: TGTGCCAGCAGTTACGAGCCTCACACCCCCGGGGAGCTGTTTTTT